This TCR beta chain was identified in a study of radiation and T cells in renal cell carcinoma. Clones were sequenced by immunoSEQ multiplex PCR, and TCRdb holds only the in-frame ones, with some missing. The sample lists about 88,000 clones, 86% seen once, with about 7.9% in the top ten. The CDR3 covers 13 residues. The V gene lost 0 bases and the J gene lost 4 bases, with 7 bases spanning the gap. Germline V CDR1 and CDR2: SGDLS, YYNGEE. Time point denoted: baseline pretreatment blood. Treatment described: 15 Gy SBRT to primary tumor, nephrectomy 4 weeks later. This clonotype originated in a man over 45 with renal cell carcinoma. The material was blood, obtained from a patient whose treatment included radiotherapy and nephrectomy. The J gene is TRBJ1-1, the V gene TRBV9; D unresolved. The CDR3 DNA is TGTGCCAGCAGCGTAGGGGTTGGCACTGAAGCTTTCTTT. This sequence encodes CASSVGVGTEAFF. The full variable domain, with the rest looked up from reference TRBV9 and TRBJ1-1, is DSGVTQTPKHLITATGQRVTLRCSPRSGDLSVYWYQQSLDQGLQFLIQYYNGEERAKGNILERFSAQQFPDLHSELNLSSLELGDSALYFCASSVGVGTEAFFGQGTRLTVV.